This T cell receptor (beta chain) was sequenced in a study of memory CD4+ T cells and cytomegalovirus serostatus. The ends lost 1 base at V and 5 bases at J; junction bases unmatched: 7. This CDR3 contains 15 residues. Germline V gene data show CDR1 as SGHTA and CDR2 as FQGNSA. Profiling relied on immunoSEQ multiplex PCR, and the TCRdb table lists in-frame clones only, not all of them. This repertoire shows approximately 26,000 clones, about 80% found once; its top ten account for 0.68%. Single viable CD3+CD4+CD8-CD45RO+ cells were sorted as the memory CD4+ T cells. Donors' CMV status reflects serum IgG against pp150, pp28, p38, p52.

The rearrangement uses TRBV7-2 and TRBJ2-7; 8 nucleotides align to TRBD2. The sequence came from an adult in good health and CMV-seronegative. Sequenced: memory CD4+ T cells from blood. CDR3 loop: CASSLEARGADEQYF. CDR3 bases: TGTGCCAGCAGCTTAGAGGCGCGGGGGGCAGACGAGCAGTACTTC.